This T cell receptor beta chain was found in a study of T cell responses to AZD1222 COVID-19 vaccine (dated by TCRdb to the early 2020s). At the level of the whole study: AZD1222 recipients given second doses at about 4 weeks or at about 12 weeks were pooled, since spike-specific TCR depth and breadth were not found to differ between the two schedules. Trial participants were enrolled into age subgroups of 18-55, 56-69 and 70-plus years, which contained about 150, 28 and 57 TCR-sequenced participants, respectively. A total of 230 to 250 trial participants underwent TCR sequencing, of whom approximately 200 had received two doses of AZD1222 and approximately 25 had received two doses of the MenACWY control vaccine. Study-wide conclusions, independent of this receptor: The 56-69-year group was small, and its depth increase did not reach significance, likely because of low power. Nearly half of unique spike-specific TCRs reportedly recognized epitopes outside regions mutated in the B.1.351 and B.1.1.7 variants. Vaccine-associated CD4 TCRs spanned the whole spike protein, with dominant responses in regions 160-218 and 743-854. Most participants were white British and females outnumbered males, and the authors suggested that clonal diversity may have been underestimated. Conclusions about previously exposed vaccinees are limited because only six or seven AZD1222 recipients were SARS-CoV-2 seropositive at baseline. After two AZD1222 doses, both the breadth and the depth of spike-specific TCRs were significantly higher than at day 0 and than in MenACWY recipients. Because no day 14 peak-response samples were available, repertoires were characterized only after the peak T cell response.

The CDR3 regions of human TCRbeta chains were analyzed by immunosequencing. In the source study's methods: Repertoire TCRs were matched against a reference library of SARS-CoV-2-specific TCRs generated with the MIRA antigen-specificity platform. Breadth was defined as the fraction of unique TCRs that were SARS-CoV-2-associated, and depth was defined as the fraction of total T cells that were SARS-CoV-2-associated. Using the MIRA data, each spike-specific TCR was mapped to the spike region that the TCR reacts to and placed in a CD4 or CD8 class. Log10-transformed breadth and depth values were compared by one-way ANOVA with Sidak's multiple comparisons tests. TCRdb provides this immuneACCESS table in a form limited to in-frame rearrangements. Some clones are lacking; in checked studies, under half of them reflect an unresolved V gene, and why the rest are absent is not known. V and J calls and clone size are those listed in that table; D and trimming were worked out from the DNA. The sample table holds about 110,000 clones, of which 86% were seen once. Jointly, the top ten make up roughly 3% of the sample.

Comment on this clone: It lacks a known antigen. No base quality information exists; no much larger clone differs at one position.

Interpreted using the paper, the time point label stands for: baseline before first vaccination. The vaccinee samples were drawn from two UK trials, COV001 and COV002, one of which was a single-blind randomized controlled phase 2/3 trial testing AZD1222 (ChAdOx1 nCoV-19) in healthy adults. For TCRbeta chain sequencing, PBMC samples were collected from trial participants at day 0 and at day 28 after the second dose. From the germline V gene, CDR1 is MNHEY and CDR2 is SVGAGI. The CDR3 goes from the cysteine to the phenylalanine over 14 residues. The only DNA kept is the CDR3, 42 bases in frame from the first base. V is shortened by 8 bases, J by 0 bases, and the region joining them spans 8 bases.

The sequence links TRBV6-5 to TRBJ1-6; the D segment cannot be called with confidence. This clonotype originated in an adult in good health. The sample was peripheral blood, taken on day 0 of AZD1222 vaccination. The base sequence is TGTGCCAGCGATCCTCACTCCTATAATTCACCCCTCCACTTT. The encoded protein is CASDPHSYNSPLHF.